Listed below are T cell receptor beta chains from one sample, sequenced in a study of blood T cell repertoires in COVID-19. The assay was immunoSEQ multiplex PCR, and TCRdb's table has in-frame clones only and misses some. The sample has roughly 700,000 clones; over 80% are singletons. Material for sequencing was peripheral blood. The source of these receptors is a woman aged 18-30 years with acute or convalescent COVID-19. Both conserved end residues are part of each CDR3. The order of the fields is CDR3 length, V gene, clone size, J gene, D gene, CDR3 protein, CDR3 DNA. D genes are given only for firm matches. Rows may omit the clone size; those that give it use once, few, many or a size class.

>15|TRBV4-1|-|TRBJ2-7|-
CASSQAPWRGYEQYF
TGCGCCAGCAGCCAAGCGCCCTGGCGGGGCTACGAGCAGTACTTC
>13|TRBV9|-|TRBJ1-5|-
CASSAQGLEPQHF
TGTGCCAGCAGCGCACAGGGTTTGGAGCCCCAGCATTTT
>16|TRBV5-1|-|TRBJ2-1|TRBD2
CASSRLAGLPNNEQFF
TGCGCCAGCAGCCGACTAGCGGGGCTTCCCAACAATGAGCAGTTCTTC
>14|TRBV28|-|TRBJ1-2|TRBD1
CASRGTGANYGYTF
TGTGCCAGCAGAGGGACAGGGGCTAACTATGGCTACACCTTC
>16|TRBV9|-|TRBJ2-4|-
CASSPSDRSSKNIQYF
TGTGCCAGCAGCCCCTCGGACAGATCATCCAAAAACATTCAGTACTTC
>15|TRBV19|-|TRBJ1-1|-
CASRSWGGRNTEAFF
TGTGCCAGTAGGAGTTGGGGAGGTCGGAACACTGAAGCTTTCTTT
>12|TRBV28|-|TRBJ1-2|-
CASSFGRGGYTF
TGTGCCAGCAGTTTCGGCAGGGGCGGCTACACCTTC
>15|TRBV2|-|TRBJ2-3|TRBD2
CASSGGGGAADTQYF
TGTGCCAGCAGTGGGGGCGGGGGGGCAGCAGATACGCAGTATTTT
>12|TRBV27|-|TRBJ1-2|-
CASSSTGFGYTF
TGTGCCAGCAGTTCGACAGGTTTTGGCTACACCTTC
>15|TRBV27|-|TRBJ1-5|-
CASSLSRANNQPQHF
TGTGCCAGCAGTTTGTCCAGGGCGAATAATCAGCCCCAGCATTTT
>16|TRBV6-4|-|TRBJ2-5|-
CASSDSVLHRALTQYF
TGTGCCAGCAGTGACTCCGTCCTCCACAGGGCGTTGACCCAGTACTTC
>15|TRBV9|-|TRBJ2-1|-
CASSDQSVSYNEQFF
TGTGCCAGCAGTGATCAGTCAGTCTCCTACAATGAGCAGTTCTTC
>15|TRBV27|-|TRBJ2-3|-
CASKTRTGFTDTQYF
TGTGCCAGCAAAACACGGACTGGGTTCACAGATACGCAGTATTTT
>15|TRBV9|-|TRBJ1-5|-
CASSKSGVSNQPQHF
TGTGCCAGCAGCAAATCAGGGGTAAGCAATCAGCCCCAGCATTTT
>13|TRBV11-1|-|TRBJ1-2|TRBD1
CASSLQGAGGYTF
TGTGCCAGCAGCTTACAGGGGGCTGGTGGCTACACCTTC
>15|TRBV4-1|-|TRBJ1-1|-
CASSQDRGVSTEAFF
TGCGCCAGCAGCCAAGATCGGGGAGTAAGCACTGAAGCTTTCTTT
>14|TRBV6-6|-|TRBJ2-1|TRBD2
CASSTTRGGDEQFF
TGTGCCAGCAGCACCACTCGGGGGGGCGATGAGCAGTTCTTC
>13|TRBV30|-|TRBJ1-3|-
CAWSWGAGNTIYF
TGTGCCTGGAGTTGGGGGGCTGGAAACACCATATATTTT
>13|TRBV11-3|once|TRBJ1-2|TRBD1
CASSQGQNYGYTF
TGTGCCAGCAGCCAGGGACAGAACTATGGCTACACCTTC
>15|TRBV5-5|-|TRBJ1-2|-
CASHPDRSVNYGYTF
TGTGCCAGCCATCCCGACAGGTCGGTCAACTATGGCTACACCTTC
>14|TRBV6-5|-|TRBJ1-1|-
CASSYLGVGTEAFF
TGTGCCAGCAGTTACCTAGGGGTGGGAACTGAAGCTTTCTTT
>15|TRBV5-1|-|TRBJ1-2|-
CASSSTTGKSYGYTF
TGCGCCAGCAGCTCCACAACAGGGAAAAGCTATGGCTACACCTTC
>16|TRBV18|few|TRBJ1-6|-
CASSPILTADNSPLHF
TGTGCCAGCTCACCGATCTTGACCGCGGATAATTCACCCCTCCACTTT
>14|TRBV7-9|-|TRBJ2-1|TRBD2
CASSSRGGSNEQFF
TGTGCCAGCAGCTCTCGGGGGGGTTCAAATGAGCAGTTCTTC
>14|TRBV3-1/TRBV3-2|-|TRBJ1-2|-
CASSQWEGGAGYTF
TGTGCCAGCAGCCAGTGGGAGGGGGGGGCTGGCTACACCTTC
>12|TRBV6-6|-|TRBJ1-1|-
CASSTGGTEAFF
TGTGCCAGCAGTACGGGGGGCACTGAAGCTTTCTTT
>21|TRBV9|-|TRBJ1-5|TRBD1
CASSVGVRDRATFFSNQPQHF
TGTGCCAGCAGCGTAGGGGTGAGGGACAGAGCTACGTTTTTTAGCAATCAGCCCCAGCATTTT
>17|TRBV12-5|-|TRBJ2-2|TRBD1
CARGGQGAGVWTGELFF
TGTGCTAGGGGCGGACAGGGGGCAGGAGTTTGGACCGGGGAGCTGTTTTTT
>13|TRBV15|-|TRBJ2-7|-
CATNTGFSYEQYF
TGTGCCACCAATACAGGGTTCTCCTACGAGCAGTACTTC
>10|TRBV2|-|TRBJ1-4|-
CASIGEKLFF
TGTGCCAGCATCGGTGAAAAACTGTTTTTT
>17|TRBV7-3|-|TRBJ2-2|-
CASSPRTDLTNTGELFF
TGTGCCAGCAGCCCTCGGACAGATCTTACGAACACCGGGGAGCTGTTTTTT
>12|TRBV12-3/TRBV12-4|-|TRBJ2-7|-
CASSLGSYEQYF
TGTGCCAGCAGTTTGGGCAGCTACGAGCAGTACTTC
>15|TRBV6-6|-|TRBJ2-2|-
CASSYAGENTGELFF
TGTGCCAGCAGTTACGCAGGGGAAAACACCGGGGAGCTGTTTTTT
>13|TRBV28|-|TRBJ2-7|-
CASSLSGRGEQYF
TGTGCCAGCAGTTTATCGGGCCGAGGGGAGCAGTACTTC
>12|TRBV3-1/TRBV3-2|-|TRBJ1-2|TRBD1
CASGDRDRSYTF
TGTGCCAGCGGCGACAGGGATCGGAGCTACACCTTC
>13|TRBV10-3|-|TRBJ1-2|-
CAISEFGADGYTF
TGTGCCATCAGTGAATTTGGGGCCGATGGCTACACCTTC
>15|TRBV7-2|-|TRBJ2-7|TRBD2
CASSPTSGGFGEQYF
TGTGCCAGCAGTCCCACTAGCGGGGGTTTCGGCGAGCAGTACTTC
>16|TRBV27|-|TRBJ2-5|TRBD2
CASSSPLAGGRETQYF
TGTGCCAGCAGTTCACCACTAGCGGGGGGGCGCGAGACCCAGTACTTC
>13|TRBV12-3/TRBV12-4|-|TRBJ2-1|-
CASSPTETNEQFF
TGTGCCAGCAGCCCGACAGAGACGAATGAGCAGTTCTTC
>14|TRBV27|-|TRBJ1-3|-
CASSSGDSGNTIYF
TGTGCCAGCTCCTCCGGAGACTCTGGAAACACCATATATTTT
>16|TRBV19|-|TRBJ1-2|-
CASSIGWSDALTGYTF
TGTGCCAGTAGTATAGGCTGGAGTGATGCGTTAACGGGCTACACCTTC
>14|TRBV10-3|-|TRBJ2-5|TRBD2
CAISRTSGGETQYF
TGTGCCATCAGCCGGACTAGCGGGGGGGAGACCCAGTACTTC
>17|TRBV9|-|TRBJ1-1|TRBD1
CASSAAGQGVANTEAFF
TGTGCCAGCAGCGCCGCGGGACAGGGAGTCGCGAACACTGAAGCTTTCTTT
>15|TRBV6-2/TRBV6-3|-|TRBJ1-5|-
CASSYITLKYQPQHF
TGTGCCAGCAGTTACATAACATTAAAGTATCAGCCCCAGCATTTT
>14|TRBV5-1|-|TRBJ2-6|-
CASREVAGANVLTF
TGCGCCAGCAGAGAAGTGGCCGGGGCCAACGTCCTGACTTTC
>18|TRBV7-8|-|TRBJ1-5|-
CASTGRGGESVGNQPQHF
TGTGCCAGCACTGGCCGGGGGGGAGAGTCGGTCGGCAATCAGCCCCAGCATTTT
>16|TRBV19|-|TRBJ1-2|-
CASSTSGGQTFYGYTF
TGTGCCAGTAGTACAAGCGGGGGGCAAACTTTCTATGGCTACACCTTC
>15|TRBV19|-|TRBJ2-7|-
CASSSSRDFSYEQYF
TGTGCCAGTAGTTCTTCTCGGGACTTCTCCTACGAGCAGTACTTC
>14|TRBV21-1|-|TRBJ2-7|-
CASSKAGVSYEQYF
TGTGCCAGCAGCAAAGCAGGAGTCTCCTACGAGCAGTACTTC
>12|TRBV9|-|TRBJ2-3|-
CASSAGRDTQYF
TGTGCCAGCAGCGCGGGGAGGGATACGCAGTATTTT
>16|TRBV29-1|-|TRBJ2-1|TRBD1
CSVMDRGPYTYSEQFF
TGCAGCGTTATGGACAGGGGGCCCTATACGTACAGTGAGCAGTTCTTC
>15|TRBV6-6|-|TRBJ1-1|TRBD1
CASIQWDRKNTEAFF
TGTGCCAGCATTCAATGGGACAGAAAGAACACTGAAGCTTTCTTT
>15|TRBV12-5|-|TRBJ2-3|TRBD2
CASGPGSGEADTQYF
TGTGCTAGTGGCCCCGGGAGCGGGGAGGCAGATACGCAGTATTTT